The 8 T cell receptor beta chains reported below all come from one sample, sequenced in a study of blood T cell repertoires in COVID-19. The protocol was immunoSEQ multiplex PCR, while the TCRdb copy is restricted to in-frame clones and leaves out a portion. This sample has roughly 260,000 clones, with around nine tenths found just once. Sample: PBMCs or T cells enriched from blood (not recorded which). These receptors originate from a woman under 30 who had recovered from COVID-19.

The CDR3 nucleotides are TGTGCCAGCAGCCCCCGGTTTGGAAACACCATATATTTT. Translating gives CASSPRFGNTIYF. V gene TRBV14 combines with J gene TRBJ1-3, with D uncertain. V was trimmed by 4 bases and J by 3 bases, leaving 7 bases between them. Germline lookup yields CDR1 SGHDN and CDR2 FVKESK. The CDR3 is 13 amino acids.

The J gene is TRBJ2-1, the V gene TRBV10-1; D is uncertain. Trimming shortened V by 4 bases and J by 7 bases, and 14 bases separated the two germline ends. Germline assignment: CDR1 WNHNN and CDR2 SYGVQD (reference sequence). There are 14 residues in the CDR3. The CDR3 nucleotides read TGCGCCAGCAGTGTGTCGCGCACGGTGAATGAGCAGTTCTTC. This sequence encodes CASSVSRTVNEQFF.

V and J are TRBV5-6 and TRBJ2-2, with a weak D call TRBD2 (5 bases). The CDR3 spans 15 residues. Per the germline V gene, CDR1 is SGHDT and CDR2 is YYEEEE. With 4 bases removed from V and 1 base from J, the gap between germline ends came to 11 bases. CDR3 coding DNA: TGTGCCAGCAGCCCAAGGACTGGGAACACCGGGGAGCTGTTTTTT. It codes for CASSPRTGNTGELFF.

V usage is TRBV7-3 and J usage is TRBJ2-3, with D perhaps matching TRBD1 (5 bases). The length of the CDR3 is 17 residues. Germline assignment: CDR1 SGHTA and CDR2 FQGTGA. The V end was cut by 0 bases, the J end by 1 base, with 14 bases between. DNA of the CDR3: TGTGCCAGCAGCTTAACGTCGGTCCCCAGGGGCACAGATACGCAGTATTTT. Amino acid sequence: CASSLTSVPRGTDTQYF.

The CDR3 sequence: CASSSQPATNEKLFF. The CDR3, as DNA: TGTGCCAGCAGCTCACAACCTGCAACTAATGAAAAACTGTTTTTT. The V gene is TRBV7-9, the J gene TRBJ1-4, with no clear D. V was cut by 4 bases and J by 0 bases, with 9 bases left in between. This CDR3 spans 15 amino acids. Germline V CDR1 and CDR2: SEHNR, FQNEAQ (reference sequence).

The chain has TRBV11-2 and TRBJ1-1; D not resolved. CDR3 size: 13 residues. The V end was cut by 3 bases, the J end by 1 base, with 6 bases between. Germline lookup yields CDR1 SGHAT and CDR2 FQNNGV. CDR3 bases: TGTGCCAGCAGCTTCCACAGGAACACTGAAGCTTTCTTT. Its translation: CASSFHRNTEAFF.

In nucleotides, the CDR3 is TGTGCCAGCAGCTTATTCCGCGGGGGACAGGGGGGCTATGGCTACACCTTC. Protein product: CASSLFRGGQGGYGYTF. The chain links TRBV7-2 to TRBJ1-2; the match to TRBD1 covers 11 bases. This CDR3 spans 17 amino acids. The V gene end was trimmed by 2 bases and the J gene end by 4 bases; junction bases not matched to a gene: 9. Germline lookup yields CDR1 SGHTA and CDR2 FQGNSA.

About this clone itself: Different DNA sequences within this sample yield the same CDR3. The rearrangement joins TRBV19 to TRBJ1-1, with D maybe TRBD1 (5 bases). From germline, CDR1 is LNHDA and CDR2 SQIVND (reference sequence). The CDR3 spans 14 residues. V was clipped by 1 base and J by 1 base, with 7 bases between them. This CDR3 is CASSIGQTNTEAFF. Here the CDR3 DNA reads TGTGCCAGTAGTATAGGACAGACGAACACTGAAGCTTTCTTT.